These 10 T cell receptor beta chains were all obtained from the same sample, sequenced in a study of cytomegalovirus exposure and HLA in healthy donors (dated by TCRdb to 2016 to 2017). Libraries came from the immunoSEQ multiplex PCR assay. A mixture of 60 forward primers for TCR Vbeta segments and 13 reverse primers for TCR Jbeta segments was used in the multiplex PCR. TCRdb took over this immuneACCESS table, retaining in-frame rearrangements with V and J assigned. Such tables are incomplete; in checked studies, under half of the missing clones stem from an unresolved V gene, and the remainder is unexplained. The sample yields roughly 200,000 clones; 80% were counted once. Under 0.8% of the sample lies in the top ten. Source material: PBMCs. The origin of the receptors is a boy aged 5-17 years in good health and CMV-seronegative.

The rearrangement joins TRBV27 to TRBJ2-1; tentative D call: TRBD2 (5 bases). V was shortened by 4 bases and J by 0 bases, with 13 bases between the two germline ends. Germline V CDR1 and CDR2: MNHEY, SMNVEV (reference sequence). There are 16 residues in the CDR3. CDR3 nucleotides: TGTGCCAGCAGTTCGTATCTAGCTGGCTCCTACAATGAGCAGTTCTTC. Protein: CASSSYLAGSYNEQFF.

The chain couples TRBV14 to TRBJ2-1; the match to TRBD2 covers 9 bases. V trimming: 1 base; J trimming: 2 bases; junction bases outside the gene matches: 24. CDR1 SGHDN and CDR2 FVKESK come from the germline V gene. The CDR3 has 23 residues. The DNA for the CDR3 is TGTGCCAGCAGCCAAGGAGCCGCTCTTCCATTTAGAGGCGGGGGGGCCACCTACAATGAGCAGTTCTTC. Protein: CASSQGAALPFRGGGATYNEQFF.

The genes are TRBV6-6 and TRBJ1-3; D is ambiguous. Between the trimmed V and J ends, which lost 2 bases and 2 bases, there was a span of 7 bases. The CDR3 length is 14 residues. Germline loops: CDR1 MNHNY, CDR2 SVGAGI (reference sequence). CDR3 amino acids: CASSYGGTGNTIYF. CDR3 nucleotides: TGTGCCAGCAGTTACGGCGGAACTGGAAACACCATATATTTT.

The DNA of the CDR3 is TGTGCCAGCAGCCTTAGACAGGGCGGTTCACCCCTCCACTTT. This translates into CASSLRQGGSPLHF. The rearrangement joins TRBV2 to TRBJ1-6; 7 positions agree with TRBD1. The CDR3 contains 14 residues. V was clipped by 6 bases and J by 9 bases; unmatched bases: 8. Germline CDR1 reads SNHLY; CDR2 reads FYNNEI.

The genes are TRBV18 and TRBJ2-7, with D hard to call. This CDR3 has 15 residues. The V end lost 3 bases, the J end lost 0 bases, and 12 bases lay between the germline ends. CDR1 KGHSH and CDR2 LQKENI come from the germline V gene. CDR3 nucleotides: TGTGCCAGCTCACCTCTTGCGACACTCTCCTACGAGCAGTACTTC. This translates into CASSPLATLSYEQYF.

The chain joins TRBV5-1 to TRBJ2-3; 8 bases fit TRBD2. The length of the CDR3 is 15 residues. The ends lost 0 bases at V and 6 bases at J; junction bases unmatched: 6. CDR1 is SGHRS, CDR2 YFSETQ, per germline. The CDR3 DNA reads as TGCGCCAGCAGCTTGGAACGGGGGGGCCGGGATACGCAGTATTTT. Protein sequence: CASSLERGGRDTQYF.

The chain joins TRBV11-1 to TRBJ2-1; D unclear. Looked up from germline, CDR1 is SGHAT and CDR2 is FQDESV (reference sequence). This CDR3 has 16 amino acids. V lost 5 bases and J lost 6, with 20 bases in between. The CDR3 bases are TGTGCCAGCAGCATGGATCTAGGCTTGGGTAGCAATGAGCAGTTCTTC. It specifies CASSMDLGLGSNEQFF.

The rearrangement links TRBV30 to TRBJ1-5; D is possibly TRBD1 (5 bases). Germline V CDR1 and CDR2: GTSNPN, SVGIG (reference sequence). The V end lost 5 bases, the J end lost 2 bases, and 16 bases lay between the germline ends. This CDR3 is built from 15 residues. The CDR3 loop is CAWGAGRVGNQPQHF. The CDR3 coding sequence is TGTGCCTGGGGGGCGGGGAGGGTGGGCAATCAGCCCCAGCATTTT.

The rearrangement uses TRBV5-1 and TRBJ1-2, with a weak D call TRBD1 (6 bases). Trimming removed 3 bases at V and 3 bases at J, with 27 bases between. Germline V CDR1 and CDR2: SGHRS, YFSETQ. The CDR3 has 19 amino acids. DNA for the CDR3: TGCGCCAGCAGCTCTTCATCTAGACCCGACAGGCAGTTTTACTATGGCTACACCTTC. Its translation: CASSSSSRPDRQFYYGYTF.

This clone was counted a few times. V usage is TRBV7-9 and J usage is TRBJ1-5; 7 bases match TRBD1. There are 18 residues in the CDR3. Germline CDR1 is SEHNR and CDR2 is FQNEAQ (reference sequence). With 2 bases clipped from V and 0 bases from J, the junction kept 10 bases outside the gene matches. This CDR3 reads CASSLRDSSVLSNQPQHF. For the CDR3, the DNA is TGTGCCAGCAGCTTAAGGGACAGCTCCGTCCTTAGCAATCAGCCCCAGCATTTT.